This entry lists 18 T cell receptor beta chains sequenced from one sample in a study of T-cell reconstitution after alpha-beta-depleted transplantation in children. Unique molecular identifiers were used to barcode this TCRbeta library. One entry per CDR3 protein, called by TCRdb with MiXCR from the PCR reads. The data hold approximately 400,000 distinct CDR3 sequences, with roughly a tenth observed a single time. The material sequenced was PBMCs from the stem cell graft donor, taken from the stem cell graft. Receptors were obtained from a human donor who donated a stem cell graft to a child with acute myeloid leukemia.

J is TRBJ1-1 and V is TRBV6-2 or TRBV6-3, with no clear D. Germline V CDR1 and CDR2: MNHEY, SVGEGT. V lost 8 bases and J lost 10, with 14 bases in between. The CDR3 runs to 11 residues. The CDR3 loop is CASGLGVVAFF. CDR3 nucleotides: TGTGCCAGCGGCCTCGGTGTTGTAGCTTTCTTT.

This CDR3 is CSVSAGNYEQYF. Here the CDR3 DNA reads TGCAGCGTATCGGCCGGCAACTACGAGCAGTACTTC. The genes are TRBV29-1 and TRBJ2-7; D is unclear. Trimming removed 6 bases at V and 3 bases at J, with 12 bases between. There are 12 residues in the CDR3. Looked up from germline, CDR1 is SQVTM and CDR2 is ANQGSEA.

The rearrangement joins TRBV2 to TRBJ2-6; 8 bases are shared with TRBD1. Germline values: CDR1 SNHLY, CDR2 FYNNEI. This CDR3 is built from 19 residues. Germline trimming cut 5 bases from V and 0 bases from J; bases unmatched to any gene: 12. Here the CDR3 reads CASSQQGVVSYSGANVLTF. CDR3 in DNA: TGTGCCAGCAGTCAACAGGGGGTGGTTTCTTACTCTGGGGCCAACGTCCTGACTTTC.

This clonotype was seen repeatedly, ten times or more. The gene calls are TRBV7-2 and TRBJ2-5; the match to TRBD2 covers 12 bases. J lost 4 bases, V lost 6 bases, and 12 bases had no gene match. The CDR3 loop spans 17 amino acids. Germline V gene lookup returns CDR1 SGHTA and CDR2 FQGNSA. CDR3 DNA sequence: TGTGCCAGCAGTTCCCTCGGACTAGCGGGGTTGGGAGAGACCCAGTACTTC. Translated, it gives CASSSLGLAGLGETQYF.

There are many counts of this clonotype. The chain has TRBV7-2 and TRBJ2-5; 8 bases line up with TRBD2. Germline V gene lookup returns CDR1 SGHTA and CDR2 FQGNSA. V shed 4 bases, J shed 7 bases, and the junction held 8 bases outside the gene matches. The CDR3 contains 14 residues. CDR3 region: CASSSVAGWGTQYF. CDR3 in DNA: TGTGCCAGCAGCTCCGTAGCGGGGTGGGGGACCCAGTACTTC.

The chain employs TRBV4-2 and TRBJ2-7; either TRBD1 or TRBD2 may supply D (5 bases each). The V end was cut by 1 base, the J end by 3 bases, with 13 bases between. CDR3 length: 15 residues. Germline CDR1 LGHNA, CDR2 YNFKEQ. The CDR3 nucleotides are TGTGCCAGCAGCCAAGCGGGGCGTTTTCTCTACGAGCAGTACTTC. Protein product: CASSQAGRFLYEQYF.

V gene TRBV6-2 or TRBV6-3 combines with J gene TRBJ1-5; D gene ambiguous. CDR1 and CDR2 from the germline V gene are MNHEY and SVGEGT. Trimming removed 0 bases from V and 3 bases from J, with 9 bases in between. The CDR3 is made up of 15 amino acids. The CDR3: CASSYSSAINQPQHF. As DNA, the CDR3 is TGTGCCAGCAGTTACTCGTCAGCAATCAATCAGCCCCAGCATTTT.

This clonotype was seen only a few times. This chain joins TRBV6-1 and TRBJ2-2, with TRBD1 matching over 10 bases. This CDR3 has 14 residues. The germline V gene encodes CDR1 MNHNS and CDR2 SASEGT. V gave up 6 bases and J gave up 5 bases; unmatched junction bases: 3. CDR3 amino acids: CASRGTGATGELFF. Written as DNA, the CDR3 is TGTGCCAGCAGAGGGACAGGGGCAACCGGGGAGCTGTTTTTT.

This clonotype was detected a few times. The chain joins TRBV5-1 to TRBJ2-7, with D tentatively TRBD2 (5 bases). The CDR3 consists of 13 residues. Germline V gene data show CDR1 as SGHRS and CDR2 as YFSETQ. The V gene lost 0 bases and the J gene lost 7 bases, with 11 bases spanning the gap. The CDR3 DNA sequence: TGCGCCAGCAGCTTGGCCGAGGGTTGGGAGCAGTACGTC. This codes for CASSLAEGWEQYV.

This clonotype has a count of ten or more. V usage is TRBV7-2 and J usage is TRBJ1-6; no reliable D call. Trimming removed 0 bases from V and 7 bases from J, with 10 bases in between. This CDR3 is built from 15 residues. CDR1 is SGHTA and CDR2 is FQGNSA in the germline V gene. CDR3 nucleotide sequence: TGTGCCAGCAGCTTAGCGATCACTCCCAATTCACCCCTCCACTTT. This sequence encodes CASSLAITPNSPLHF.

This clonotype has at least ten counts. V is TRBV5-1 and J is TRBJ1-4; TRBD1 might be the D (6 bases). In germline, CDR1 is SGHRS, CDR2 YFSETQ. This CDR3 has 14 amino acids. Trimming removed 4 bases from V and 4 bases from J, with 11 bases in between. CDR3 nucleotide sequence: TGCGCCAGCAGCGACGGACAGCTTAATGAAAAACTGTTTTTT. Its translation is CASSDGQLNEKLFF. Drawing the rest from reference TRBV5-1 and TRBJ1-4, the complete variable domain is KAGVTQTPRYLIKTRGQQVTLSCSPISGHRSVSWYQQTPGQGLQFLFEYFSETQRNKGNFPGRFSGRQFSNSRSEMNVSTLELGDSALYLCASSDGQLNEKLFFGSGTQLSVL.

With respect to this clonotype: Its ends do not fully match the called genes, so a read error is possible. The V and J genes are TRBV3-1 and TRBJ1-1, with D maybe TRBD1 (5 bases). This CDR3 is 11 amino acids long. The germline gives CDR1 LGHDT, CDR2 YNNKEL (reference sequence). CDR3 amino acids: CASSRGSDAFF. The DNA of the CDR3 is TGTGCCAGCAGCCGGGGCTCTGACGCTTTCTTT.

The rearrangement joins TRBV6-5 to TRBJ2-7; 7 bases agree with TRBD1. Germline assignment: CDR1 MNHEY and CDR2 SVGAGI. The CDR3 spans 14 residues. The ends lost 0 bases at V and 4 bases at J; junction bases unmatched: 3. CDR3 region: CASSYSLTGYEQYF. DNA of the CDR3: TGTGCCAGCAGTTACTCACTGACAGGGTACGAGCAGTACTTC.

This sequence joins TRBV7-2 and TRBJ2-3; 8 nucleotides match TRBD2. This CDR3 is 15 amino acids long. Germline CDR1 and CDR2: SGHTA and FQGNSA. Trimming removed 6 bases from V and 7 bases from J; junction bases left unmatched: 12. The CDR3 coding sequence is TGTGCCAGCAGTTATCCGGGGGGGATCATAAATACGCAGTATTTT. It specifies CASSYPGGIINTQYF.

V usage is TRBV11-2 and J usage is TRBJ1-3; no firm D call. The CDR3 has 14 amino acids. V was shortened by 2 bases and J by 3 bases, with 8 bases between the two germline ends. Germline assignment: CDR1 SGHAT and CDR2 FQNNGV. CDR3 sequence reads: CASSLRDGGNTIYF. The CDR3 DNA reads as TGTGCCAGCAGCTTAAGGGATGGTGGAAACACCATATATTTT.

The sample holds many counts of this clonotype. This CDR3 is CSIAGGRGTDTQYF. The CDR3 DNA is TGCAGTATAGCGGGAGGGCGAGGCACAGATACGCAGTATTTT. The V call is TRBV20-1, the J call TRBJ2-3, with TRBD2 identical over 11 bases. This CDR3 region has 14 residues. CDR1 and CDR2 from the germline V gene are DFQATT and SNEGSKA (reference sequence). V trimming: 8 bases; J trimming: 1 base; junction bases outside the gene matches: 5.

V usage is TRBV10-3 and J usage is TRBJ2-3, with TRBD2 matching over 8 bases. The germline gives CDR1 ENHRY, CDR2 SYGVKD. The V gene end was trimmed by 9 bases and the J gene end by 2 bases; junction bases not matched to a gene: 4. The CDR3 consists of 13 residues. The CDR3 is CAIQAGDTDTQYF. For the CDR3, the DNA is TGTGCCATACAAGCGGGGGACACAGATACGCAGTATTTT.

In this sample, this clonotype turned up many times. The chain carries TRBV20-1 and TRBJ2-5; D possibly uses TRBD1 or TRBD2 (6 bases each). CDR1 is DFQATT and CDR2 is SNEGSKA in the germline V gene (reference sequence). Trimming left V 0 bases short and J 14 bases short, with 16 bases between. There are 12 residues in the CDR3. The CDR3 here is CSARDHGGFEYF. For the CDR3, the DNA is TGCAGTGCTAGAGATCACGGGGGCTTTGAATACTTC.